Below are 11 T cell receptor beta chains sequenced from a single sample in a study of shared clonotypes between healthy human individuals. Measured with immunoSEQ multiplex PCR; TCRdb has only the in-frame clones, and not every one. The profile shows roughly 2 million clones, almost 96% of them singletons. The sequenced sample was naive CD4+ T cells sorted from blood. Subset here: CD45RA+ positively selected. The receptor source for this set is a man between 18 and 29 years old in good health.

The CDR3 loop is CASRSGTKSTNTEAFF. The CDR3 nucleotides are TGTGCCAGCAGATCCGGGACTAAAAGCACGAACACTGAAGCTTTCTTT. The chain couples TRBV27 to TRBJ1-1, with a possible D match to TRBD1 (5 bases). CDR3 size: 16 residues. Per the germline V gene, CDR1 is MNHEY and CDR2 is SMNVEV (reference sequence). With 6 bases removed from V and 1 base from J, the gap between germline ends came to 18 bases.

The chain links TRBV10-3 to TRBJ2-7; D is undetermined. CDR3 length: 12 amino acids. Germline V gene sequence: CDR1 ENHRY, CDR2 SYGVKD. V lost 6 bases and J 6 bases, leaving 12 bases between the germline ends. CDR3: CAISFDPGEQYF. The CDR3 DNA follows: TGTGCCATCAGCTTCGACCCAGGCGAGCAGTACTTC.

The chain combines TRBV6-5 with TRBJ1-4, with TRBD1 as a possible D gene (6 bases). The germline CDR1 and CDR2 sequences are MNHEY and SVGAGI. V lost 4 bases and J 7 bases, leaving 16 bases between the germline ends. The CDR3 sequence is 15 residues long. CDR3 amino acids: CASSSTGTRGEKLFF. The CDR3 region has the DNA TGTGCCAGCAGTTCAACCGGGACAAGGGGTGAAAAACTGTTTTTT.

The chain is built from TRBV2 and TRBJ1-6; TRBD1 matches at 10 bases. The junction had 6 bases not matched to a gene; V was cut back by 5 bases and J by 8 bases. Germline values: CDR1 SNHLY, CDR2 FYNNEI. The CDR3 has 15 residues. The CDR3 region is CASSQRTGGDSPLHF. CDR3 in DNA: TGTGCCAGCAGTCAGCGGACAGGGGGTGATTCACCCCTCCACTTT.

In DNA, the CDR3 is TGTGCCAGCAGCCTGGTTAAAATTCCCTACAATGAGCAGTTCTTC. Translating it yields CASSLVKIPYNEQFF. V and J are TRBV5-6 and TRBJ2-1; unclear D gene. Trimming took off 4 bases at V and 2 bases at J, with 13 bases between the two ends. Germline-derived CDR1 and CDR2 are SGHDT and YYEEEE. The CDR3 is 15 amino acids.

The chain has TRBV7-9 and TRBJ2-4; 12 bases are shared with TRBD1. The CDR3 is 19 residues long. After removal of 0 bases from V and 0 bases from J, the junction contained 6 bases not matched to a gene. Germline V gene lookup returns CDR1 SEHNR and CDR2 FQNEAQ (reference sequence). CDR3 in amino acids: CASSLAGTGGRGAKNIQYF. The CDR3 DNA reads TGTGCCAGCAGCTTAGCCGGGACAGGGGGCCGCGGAGCCAAAAACATTCAGTACTTC.

CDR3 DNA sequence: TGTGCCAGTAGTATAACGCCGGGGAATGAGCAGTTCTTC. Its protein product is CASSITPGNEQFF. The chain is built from TRBV19 and TRBJ2-1; tentative D call: TRBD2 (5 bases). Looked up from germline, CDR1 is LNHDA and CDR2 is SQIVND (reference sequence). This CDR3 spans 13 amino acids. V lost 2 bases to trimming and J lost 7 bases, with 9 bases between them.

The chain recombines TRBV2 with TRBJ2-3, with 10 bases identical to TRBD1. The J segment lost 3 bases and the V segment lost 7 bases, leaving 4 bases of the junction unmatched. This CDR3 is built from 14 residues. Germline V gene data show CDR1 as SNHLY and CDR2 as FYNNEI. The CDR3 DNA is TGTGCCAGCAATGACAGGGGGCGAACAGATACGCAGTATTTT. It codes for CASNDRGRTDTQYF.

The chain has TRBV27 and TRBJ2-7; 7 bases fit TRBD1. Germline values: CDR1 MNHEY, CDR2 SMNVEV (reference sequence). The V and J ends lost 7 bases and 4 bases, in that order; junction bases with no gene match: 7. The CDR3 has 13 amino acids. CDR3 sequence reads: CASNDRDGYEQYF. DNA of the CDR3: TGTGCCAGCAATGACAGGGATGGTTACGAGCAGTACTTC.

This clone was detected only once. This chain joins TRBV11-2 and TRBJ2-7; 10 positions agree with TRBD2. CDR1 is SGHAT, CDR2 FQNNGV, per germline. The CDR3 runs to 16 residues. V trimming: 1 base; J trimming: 0 bases; junction bases outside the gene matches: 3. CDR3 in DNA: TGTGCCAGCAGCTTAGGGGGGACTAGCGTCTCCTACGAGCAGTACTTC. Translation: CASSLGGTSVSYEQYF.

The chain recombines TRBV7-2 with TRBJ1-1; D gene uncertain. Trimming removed 6 bases from V and 1 base from J, with 12 bases in between. This CDR3 comprises 14 residues. The germline gives CDR1 SGHTA, CDR2 FQGNSA. The CDR3 sequence: CASRRRPENTEAFF. The CDR3 DNA reads as TGTGCCAGCAGACGACGACCAGAGAACACTGAAGCTTTCTTT. The full variable domain, with the rest looked up from reference TRBV7-2 and TRBJ1-1, is GAGVSQSPSNKVTEKGKDVELRCDPISGHTALYWYRQSLGQGLEFLIYFQGNSAPDKSGLPSDRFSAERTGGSVSTLTIQRTQQEDSAVYLCASRRRPENTEAFFGQGTRLTVV.